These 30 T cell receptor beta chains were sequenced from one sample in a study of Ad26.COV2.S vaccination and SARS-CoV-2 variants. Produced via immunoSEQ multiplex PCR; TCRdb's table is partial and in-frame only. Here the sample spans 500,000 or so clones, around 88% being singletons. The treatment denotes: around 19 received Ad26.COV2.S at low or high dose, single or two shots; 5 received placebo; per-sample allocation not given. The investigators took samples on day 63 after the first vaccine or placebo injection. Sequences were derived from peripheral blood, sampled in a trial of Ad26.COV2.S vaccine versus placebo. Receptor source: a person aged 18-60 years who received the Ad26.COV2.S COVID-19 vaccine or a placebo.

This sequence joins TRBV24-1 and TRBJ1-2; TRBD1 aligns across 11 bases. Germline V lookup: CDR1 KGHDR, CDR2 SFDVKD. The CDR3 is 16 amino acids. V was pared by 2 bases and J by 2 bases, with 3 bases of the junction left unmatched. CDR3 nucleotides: TGTGCCACCAGTGATTCAGGGACAGGGGGAAACTATGGCTACACCTTC. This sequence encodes CATSDSGTGGNYGYTF.

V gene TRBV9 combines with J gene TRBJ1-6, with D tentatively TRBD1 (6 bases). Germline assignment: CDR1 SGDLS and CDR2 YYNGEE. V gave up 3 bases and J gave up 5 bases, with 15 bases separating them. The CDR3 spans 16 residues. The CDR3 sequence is CASSAPRGGNNSPLHF. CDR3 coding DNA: TGTGCCAGCAGCGCCCCTCGAGGGGGAAATAATTCACCCCTCCACTTT.

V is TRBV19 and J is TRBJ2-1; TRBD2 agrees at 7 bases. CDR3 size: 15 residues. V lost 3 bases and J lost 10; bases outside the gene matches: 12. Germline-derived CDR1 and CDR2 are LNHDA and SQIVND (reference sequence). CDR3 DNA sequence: TGTGCCAGTAGTATTCGTCGGGGGGAGGGCCGAGAGCAGTTCTTC. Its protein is CASSIRRGEGREQFF.

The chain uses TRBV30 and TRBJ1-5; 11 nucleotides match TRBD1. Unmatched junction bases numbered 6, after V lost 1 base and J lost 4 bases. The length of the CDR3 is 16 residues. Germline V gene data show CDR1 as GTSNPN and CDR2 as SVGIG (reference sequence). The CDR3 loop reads CAWSGGQGAGNQPQHF. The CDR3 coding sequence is TGTGCCTGGAGTGGAGGACAGGGGGCGGGGAATCAGCCCCAGCATTTT.

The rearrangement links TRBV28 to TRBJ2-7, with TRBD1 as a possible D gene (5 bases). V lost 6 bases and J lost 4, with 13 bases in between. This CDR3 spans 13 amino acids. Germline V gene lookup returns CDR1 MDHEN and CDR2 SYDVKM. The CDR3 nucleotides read TGTGCCAGCAGACCCCAGGGCACGTACGAGCAGTACTTC. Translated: CASRPQGTYEQYF.

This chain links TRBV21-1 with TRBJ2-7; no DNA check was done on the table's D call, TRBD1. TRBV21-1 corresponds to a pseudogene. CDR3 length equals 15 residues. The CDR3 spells CASSKGPSRQIEQYF. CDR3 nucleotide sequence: TGTGCCAGCAGCAAAGGCCCCTCAAGACAGATCGAGCAGTACTTC.

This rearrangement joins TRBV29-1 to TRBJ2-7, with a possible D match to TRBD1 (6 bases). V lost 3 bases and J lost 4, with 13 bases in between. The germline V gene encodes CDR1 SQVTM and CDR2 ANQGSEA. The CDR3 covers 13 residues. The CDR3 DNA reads TGCAGCGTTGATATGGGGGCCGGGTACGAGCAGTACTTC. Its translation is CSVDMGAGYEQYF.

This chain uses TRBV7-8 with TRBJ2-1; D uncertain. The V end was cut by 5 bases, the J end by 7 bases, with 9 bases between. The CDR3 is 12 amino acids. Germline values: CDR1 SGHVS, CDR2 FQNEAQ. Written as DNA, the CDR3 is TGTGCCAGCAGCCGACGCCTTAATGAGCAGTTCTTC. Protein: CASSRRLNEQFF.

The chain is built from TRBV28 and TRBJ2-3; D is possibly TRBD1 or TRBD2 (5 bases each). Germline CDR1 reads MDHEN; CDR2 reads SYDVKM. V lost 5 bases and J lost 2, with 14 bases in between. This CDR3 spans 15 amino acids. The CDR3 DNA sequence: TGTGCCAGCAGTGACCGGGACGGATACACAGATACGCAGTATTTT. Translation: CASSDRDGYTDTQYF.

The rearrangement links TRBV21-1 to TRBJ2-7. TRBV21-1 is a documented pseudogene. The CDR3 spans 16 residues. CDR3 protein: CASSAQVNGAPLEQYF. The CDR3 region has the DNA TGTGCCAGCAGCGCCCAGGTGAACGGGGCCCCTCTCGAGCAGTACTTC.

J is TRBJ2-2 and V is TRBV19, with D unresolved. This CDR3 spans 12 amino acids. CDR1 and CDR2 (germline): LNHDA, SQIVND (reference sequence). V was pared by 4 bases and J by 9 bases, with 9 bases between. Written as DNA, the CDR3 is TGTGCCAGTAGTAGGTCGTTAAGGGAGCTGTTTTTT. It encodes CASSRSLRELFF.

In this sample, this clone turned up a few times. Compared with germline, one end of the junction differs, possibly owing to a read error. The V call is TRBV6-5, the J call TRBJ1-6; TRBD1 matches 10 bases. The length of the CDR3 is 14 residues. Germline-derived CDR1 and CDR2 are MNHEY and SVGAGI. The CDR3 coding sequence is TGCACCACGGCGACAGGGGGCAATAATTCACCCCTCCACTTT. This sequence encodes CTTATGGNNSPLHF.

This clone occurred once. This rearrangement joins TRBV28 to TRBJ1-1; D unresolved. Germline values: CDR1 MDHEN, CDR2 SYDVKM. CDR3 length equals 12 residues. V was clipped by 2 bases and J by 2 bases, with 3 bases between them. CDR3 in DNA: TGTGCCAGCAGTTTACCCAACACTGAAGCTTTCTTT. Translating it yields CASSLPNTEAFF.

The CDR3 loop is CAIRQGATNEKLFF. The DNA for the CDR3 is TGTGCCATCAGACAGGGGGCAACTAATGAAAAACTGTTTTTT. The V gene is TRBV10-3, the J gene TRBJ1-4; 8 nucleotides match TRBD1. Germline assignment: CDR1 ENHRY and CDR2 SYGVKD. Trimming removed 6 bases from V and 0 bases from J; junction bases left unmatched: 0. CDR3 length: 14 amino acids.

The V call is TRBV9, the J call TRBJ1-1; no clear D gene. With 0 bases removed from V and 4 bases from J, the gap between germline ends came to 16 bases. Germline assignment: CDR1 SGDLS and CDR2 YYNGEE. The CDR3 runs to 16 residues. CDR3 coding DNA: TGTGCCAGCAGCGTAGGCTTGACGGGTGCTGTCACTGAAGCTTTCTTT. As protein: CASSVGLTGAVTEAFF.

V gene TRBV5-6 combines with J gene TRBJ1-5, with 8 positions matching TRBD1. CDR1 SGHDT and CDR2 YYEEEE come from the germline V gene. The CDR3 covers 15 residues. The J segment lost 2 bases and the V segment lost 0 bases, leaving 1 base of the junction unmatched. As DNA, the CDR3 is TGTGCCAGCAGCTTGGCAGGGGGCCGCAATCAGCCCCAGCATTTT. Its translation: CASSLAGGRNQPQHF.

CDR3 nucleotides: TGTGCCAGCAGCGTAACAGGGGGCCATCAGCCCCAGCATTTT. It codes for CASSVTGGHQPQHF. The chain carries TRBV9 and TRBJ1-5, with 9 bases identical to TRBD1. CDR3 length: 14 amino acids. J was trimmed by 5 bases and V by 1 base; bases with no gene match: 1. Germline CDR1 SGDLS, CDR2 YYNGEE.

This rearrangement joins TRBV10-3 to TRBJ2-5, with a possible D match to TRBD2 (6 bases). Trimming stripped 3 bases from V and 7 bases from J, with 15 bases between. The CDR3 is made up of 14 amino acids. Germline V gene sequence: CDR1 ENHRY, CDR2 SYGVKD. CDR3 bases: TGTGCCATCAGTGACGATTGGCAGGAGGGGACCCAGTACTTC. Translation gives CAISDDWQEGTQYF.

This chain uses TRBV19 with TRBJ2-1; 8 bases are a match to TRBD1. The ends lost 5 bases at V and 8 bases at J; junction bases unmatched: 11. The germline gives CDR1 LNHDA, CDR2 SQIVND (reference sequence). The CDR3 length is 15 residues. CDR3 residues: CASSAGQGVFYEQFF. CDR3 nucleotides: TGTGCCAGTAGTGCCGGACAGGGCGTATTCTATGAGCAGTTCTTC.

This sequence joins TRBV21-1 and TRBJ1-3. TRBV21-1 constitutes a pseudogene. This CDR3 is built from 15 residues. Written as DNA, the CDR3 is TGTGCCAGCAGCAAAGGGGGGGCTACTGGAAACACCATATATTTT. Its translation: CASSKGGATGNTIYF.

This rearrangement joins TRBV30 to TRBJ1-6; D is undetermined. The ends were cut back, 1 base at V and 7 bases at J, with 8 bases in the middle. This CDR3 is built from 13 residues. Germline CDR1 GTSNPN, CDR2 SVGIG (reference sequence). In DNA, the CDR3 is TGTGCCTGGAGTGAGGAGGGAAATTCACCCCTCCACTTT. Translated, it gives CAWSEEGNSPLHF.

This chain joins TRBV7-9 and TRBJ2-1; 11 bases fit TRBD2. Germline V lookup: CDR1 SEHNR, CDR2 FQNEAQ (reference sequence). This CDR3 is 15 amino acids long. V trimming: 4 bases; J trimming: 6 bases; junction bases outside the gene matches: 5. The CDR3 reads CASSSLAGDFNEQFF. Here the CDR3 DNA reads TGTGCCAGCAGCTCACTAGCGGGAGACTTCAATGAGCAGTTCTTC.

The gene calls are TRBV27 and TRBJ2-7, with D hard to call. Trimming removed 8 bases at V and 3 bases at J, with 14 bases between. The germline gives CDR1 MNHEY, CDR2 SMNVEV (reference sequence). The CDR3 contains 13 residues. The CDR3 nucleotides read TGTGCCAGCTCACTTTCCCGCGTCTACGAGCAGTACTTC. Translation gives CASSLSRVYEQYF.

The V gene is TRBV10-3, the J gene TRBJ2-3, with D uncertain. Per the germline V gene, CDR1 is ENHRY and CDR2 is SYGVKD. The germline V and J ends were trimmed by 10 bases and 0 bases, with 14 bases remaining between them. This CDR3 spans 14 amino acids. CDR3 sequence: CASRLDGSTDTQYF. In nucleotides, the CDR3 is TGTGCCAGCCGTCTGGACGGGAGCACAGATACGCAGTATTTT.

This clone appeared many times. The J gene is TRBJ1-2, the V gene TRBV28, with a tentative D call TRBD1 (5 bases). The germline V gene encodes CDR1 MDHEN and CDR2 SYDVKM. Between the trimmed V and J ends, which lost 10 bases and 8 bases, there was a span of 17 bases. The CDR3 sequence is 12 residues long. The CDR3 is CATRDGRMGYTF. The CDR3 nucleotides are TGTGCCACTCGGGACGGCCGGATGGGCTACACCTTC.

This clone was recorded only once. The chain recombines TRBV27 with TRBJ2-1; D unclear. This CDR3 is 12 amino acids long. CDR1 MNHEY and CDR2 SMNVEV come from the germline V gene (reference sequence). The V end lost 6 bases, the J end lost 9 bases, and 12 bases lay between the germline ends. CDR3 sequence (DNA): TGTGCCAGCAGATATAAGGTCGGTGAGCAGTTCTTC. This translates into CASRYKVGEQFF.

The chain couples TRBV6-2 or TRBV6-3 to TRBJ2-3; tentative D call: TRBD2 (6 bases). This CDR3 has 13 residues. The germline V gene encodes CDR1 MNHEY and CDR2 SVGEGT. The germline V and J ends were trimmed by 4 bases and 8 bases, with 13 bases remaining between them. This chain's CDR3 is CASSSLLGGTQYF. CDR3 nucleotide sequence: TGTGCCAGCAGTTCCCTGCTGGGGGGTACGCAGTATTTT.

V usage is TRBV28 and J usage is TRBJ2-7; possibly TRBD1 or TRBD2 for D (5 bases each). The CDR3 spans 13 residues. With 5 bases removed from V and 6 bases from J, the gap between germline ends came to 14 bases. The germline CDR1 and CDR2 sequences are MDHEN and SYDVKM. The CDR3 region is CASSIPGTSEQYF. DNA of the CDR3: TGTGCCAGCAGTATCCCCGGGACCTCCGAGCAGTACTTC.

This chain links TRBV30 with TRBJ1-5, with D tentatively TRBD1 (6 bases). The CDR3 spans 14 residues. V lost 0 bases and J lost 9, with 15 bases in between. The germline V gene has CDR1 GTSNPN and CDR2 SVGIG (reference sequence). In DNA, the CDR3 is TGTGCCTGGAGTGTATTGGGGGGCATTGGGCCCCAGCATTTT. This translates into CAWSVLGGIGPQHF.

For the CDR3, the DNA is TGTGCCAGCAGTTACTCGAAAGTTGAGCAGTTCTTC. It codes for CASSYSKVEQFF. The V gene is TRBV6-2 or TRBV6-3, the J gene TRBJ2-1, with D unresolved. The V end lost 0 bases, the J end lost 9 bases, and 6 bases lay between the germline ends. The V gene's germline CDR1 is MNHEY and CDR2 SVGEGT. CDR3 length: 12 amino acids.